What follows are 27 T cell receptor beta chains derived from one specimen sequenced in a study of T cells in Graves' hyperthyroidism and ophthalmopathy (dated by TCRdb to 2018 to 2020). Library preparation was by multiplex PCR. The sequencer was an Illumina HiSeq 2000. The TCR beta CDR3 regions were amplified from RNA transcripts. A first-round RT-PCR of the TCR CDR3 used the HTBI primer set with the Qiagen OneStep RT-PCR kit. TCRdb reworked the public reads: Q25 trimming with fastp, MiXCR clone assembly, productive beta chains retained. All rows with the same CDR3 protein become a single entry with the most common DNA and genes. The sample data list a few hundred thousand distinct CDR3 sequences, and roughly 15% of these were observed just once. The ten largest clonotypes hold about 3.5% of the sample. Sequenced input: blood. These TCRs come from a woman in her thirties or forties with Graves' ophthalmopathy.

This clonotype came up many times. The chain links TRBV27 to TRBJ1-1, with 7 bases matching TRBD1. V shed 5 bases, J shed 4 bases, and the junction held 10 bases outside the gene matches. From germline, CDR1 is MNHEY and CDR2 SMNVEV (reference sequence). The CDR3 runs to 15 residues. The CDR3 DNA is TGTGCCAGCAGTCCTACCGGACAGGTGGGCACTGAAGCTTTCTTT. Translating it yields CASSPTGQVGTEAFF.

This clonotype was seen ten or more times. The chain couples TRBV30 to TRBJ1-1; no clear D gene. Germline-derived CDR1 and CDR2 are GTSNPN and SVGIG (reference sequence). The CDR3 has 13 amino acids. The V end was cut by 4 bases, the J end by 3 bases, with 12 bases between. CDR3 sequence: CAWNKDWDTEAFF. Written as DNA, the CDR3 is TGTGCCTGGAACAAAGACTGGGACACTGAAGCTTTCTTT.

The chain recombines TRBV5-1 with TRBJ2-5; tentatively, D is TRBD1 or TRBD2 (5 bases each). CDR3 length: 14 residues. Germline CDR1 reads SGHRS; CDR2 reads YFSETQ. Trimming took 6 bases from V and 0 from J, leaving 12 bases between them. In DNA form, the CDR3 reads TGCGCCAGCACCGGTGGGGGATACCAAGAGACCCAGTACTTC. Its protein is CASTGGGYQETQYF.

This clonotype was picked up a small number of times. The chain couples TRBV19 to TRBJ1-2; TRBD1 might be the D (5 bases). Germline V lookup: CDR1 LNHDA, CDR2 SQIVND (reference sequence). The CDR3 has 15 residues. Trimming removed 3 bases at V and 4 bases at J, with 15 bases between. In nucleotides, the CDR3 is TGTGCCAGTAGTATCTCAGGGCTCGAAGGCTATGGCTACACCTTC. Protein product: CASSISGLEGYGYTF.

The CDR3 loop is CASSQAANEKLFF. The DNA for the CDR3 is TGTGCCAGCAGCCAAGCTGCTAATGAAAAACTGTTTTTT. The J gene is TRBJ1-4, the V gene TRBV3-1; D is unclear. Germline values: CDR1 LGHDT, CDR2 YNNKEL (reference sequence). This CDR3 comprises 13 residues. V lost 1 base, J lost 3 bases, and 3 bases lay in between. Supplemented by reference TRBV3-1 and TRBJ1-4, the full variable domain reads DTAVSQTPKYLVTQMGNDKSIKCEQNLGHDTMYWYKQDSKKFLKIMFSYNNKELIINETVPNRFSPKSPDKAHLNLHINSLELGDSAVYFCASSQAANEKLFFGSGTQLSVL.

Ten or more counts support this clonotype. The CDR3 nucleotides are TGTGCCAGCCCCTTGCCGGGACACCTATGGCCTGAAGCTTTCTTT. It encodes CASPLPGHLWPEAFF. The chain has TRBV2 and TRBJ1-1; TRBD1 might be the D (6 bases). The V gene's germline CDR1 is SNHLY and CDR2 FYNNEI. The CDR3 spans 15 residues. With 8 bases removed from V and 6 bases from J, the gap between germline ends came to 22 bases.

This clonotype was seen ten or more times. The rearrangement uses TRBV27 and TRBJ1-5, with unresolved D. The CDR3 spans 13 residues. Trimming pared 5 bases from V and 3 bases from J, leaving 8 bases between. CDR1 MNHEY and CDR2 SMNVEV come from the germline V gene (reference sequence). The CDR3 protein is CASSPSPNQPQHF. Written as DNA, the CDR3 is TGTGCCAGCAGTCCGAGCCCCAATCAGCCCCAGCATTTT.

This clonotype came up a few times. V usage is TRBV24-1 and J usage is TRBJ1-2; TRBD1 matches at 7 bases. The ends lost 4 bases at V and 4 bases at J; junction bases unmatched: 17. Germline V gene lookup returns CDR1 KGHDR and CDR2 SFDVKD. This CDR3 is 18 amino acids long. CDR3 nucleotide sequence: TGTGCCACCAGTGACTGGGGTCCCGGGGACAGCTACTTCTATGGCTACACCTTC. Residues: CATSDWGPGDSYFYGYTF.

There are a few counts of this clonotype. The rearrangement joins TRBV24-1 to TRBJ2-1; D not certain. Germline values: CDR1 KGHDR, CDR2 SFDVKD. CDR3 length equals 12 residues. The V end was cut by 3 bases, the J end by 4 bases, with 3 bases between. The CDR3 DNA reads TGTGCCACCAGTGATCAATACAATGAGCAGTTCTTC. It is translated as CATSDQYNEQFF.

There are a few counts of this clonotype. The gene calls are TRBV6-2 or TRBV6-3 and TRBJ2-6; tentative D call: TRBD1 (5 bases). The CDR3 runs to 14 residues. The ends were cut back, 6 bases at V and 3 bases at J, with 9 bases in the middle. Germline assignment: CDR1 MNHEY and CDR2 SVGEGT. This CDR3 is CASRHRGGANVLTF. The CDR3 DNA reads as TGTGCCAGCAGACATAGGGGTGGGGCCAACGTCCTGACTTTC.

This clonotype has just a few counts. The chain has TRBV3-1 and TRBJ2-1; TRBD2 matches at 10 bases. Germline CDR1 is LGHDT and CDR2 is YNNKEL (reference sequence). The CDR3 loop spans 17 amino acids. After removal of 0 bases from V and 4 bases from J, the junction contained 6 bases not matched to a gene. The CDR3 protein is CASSQETSGRGYNEQFF. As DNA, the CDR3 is TGTGCCAGCAGCCAAGAAACCAGCGGGAGGGGGTACAATGAGCAGTTCTTC.

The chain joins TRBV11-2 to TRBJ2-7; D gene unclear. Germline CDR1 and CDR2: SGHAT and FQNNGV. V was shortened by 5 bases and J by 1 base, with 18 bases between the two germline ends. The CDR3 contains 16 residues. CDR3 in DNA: TGTGCCAGCAGCCTTAAATTAAGTCAAGGGTCCTACGAGCAGTACTTC. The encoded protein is CASSLKLSQGSYEQYF.

The CDR3 spells CSASRGDRGHEQYF. CDR3 nucleotide sequence: TGCAGTGCTAGCCGCGGGGACAGGGGGCACGAGCAGTACTTC. This sequence joins TRBV20-1 and TRBJ2-7; 12 bases align to TRBD1. In germline, CDR1 is DFQATT, CDR2 SNEGSKA (reference sequence). CDR3 size: 14 residues. V lost 3 bases, J lost 5 bases, and 5 bases stayed unmatched.

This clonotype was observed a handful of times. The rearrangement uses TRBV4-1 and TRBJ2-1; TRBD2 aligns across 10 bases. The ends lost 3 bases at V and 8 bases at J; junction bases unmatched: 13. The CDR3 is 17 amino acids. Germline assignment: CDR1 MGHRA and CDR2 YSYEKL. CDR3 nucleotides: TGCGCCAGCAGCCATCTTGCCGGTGCTAGCGGGAGTTATGAGCAGTTCTTC. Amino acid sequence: CASSHLAGASGSYEQFF.

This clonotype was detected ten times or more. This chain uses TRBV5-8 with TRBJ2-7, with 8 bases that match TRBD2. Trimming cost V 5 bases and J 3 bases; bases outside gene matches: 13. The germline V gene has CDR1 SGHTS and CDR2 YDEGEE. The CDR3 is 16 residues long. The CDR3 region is CASRVAGSGSLYEQYF. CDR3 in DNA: TGTGCCAGCAGGGTCGCCGGCAGCGGGAGCCTCTACGAGCAGTACTTC.

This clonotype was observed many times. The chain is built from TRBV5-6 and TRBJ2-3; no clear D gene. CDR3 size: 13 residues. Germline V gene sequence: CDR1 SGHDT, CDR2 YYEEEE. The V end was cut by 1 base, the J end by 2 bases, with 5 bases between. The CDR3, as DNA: TGTGCCAGCAGCTTGCTCAACACAGATACGCAGTATTTT. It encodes CASSLLNTDTQYF.

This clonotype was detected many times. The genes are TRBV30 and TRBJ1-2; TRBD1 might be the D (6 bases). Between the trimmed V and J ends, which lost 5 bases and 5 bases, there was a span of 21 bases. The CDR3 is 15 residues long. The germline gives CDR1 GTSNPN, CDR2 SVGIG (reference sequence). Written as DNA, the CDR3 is TGTGCCTGGCGCCTAAGAGGCCAGGGGCGGTATGGCTACACCTTC. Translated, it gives CAWRLRGQGRYGYTF.

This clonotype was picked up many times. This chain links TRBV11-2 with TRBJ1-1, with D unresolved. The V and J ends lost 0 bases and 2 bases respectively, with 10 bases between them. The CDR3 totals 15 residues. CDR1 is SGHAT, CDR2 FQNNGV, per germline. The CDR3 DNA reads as TGTGCCAGCAGCTTAGAAGGGTCCCCTAACACTGAAGCTTTCTTT. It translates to CASSLEGSPNTEAFF.

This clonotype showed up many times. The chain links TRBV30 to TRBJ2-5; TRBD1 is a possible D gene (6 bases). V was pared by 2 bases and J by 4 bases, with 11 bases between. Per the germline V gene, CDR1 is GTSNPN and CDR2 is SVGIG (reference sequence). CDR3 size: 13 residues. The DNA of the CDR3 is TGTGCCTGGAGTCGCTACAGGGTAGAGACCCAGTACTTC. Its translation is CAWSRYRVETQYF.

The CDR3 region is CASTQRENTLSHQPQHF. The CDR3 DNA is TGCGCCAGCACGCAAAGGGAGAACACTCTTAGTCATCAGCCCCAGCATTTT. The V gene is TRBV4-1, the J gene TRBJ1-5; D is uncertain. The CDR3 totals 17 residues. Trimming left V 7 bases short and J 5 bases short, with 24 bases between. The germline V gene has CDR1 MGHRA and CDR2 YSYEKL.

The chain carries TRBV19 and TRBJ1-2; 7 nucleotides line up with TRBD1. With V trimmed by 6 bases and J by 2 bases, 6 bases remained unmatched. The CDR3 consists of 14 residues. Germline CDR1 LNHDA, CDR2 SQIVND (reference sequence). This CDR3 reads CASSRDRVNYGYTF. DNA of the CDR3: TGTGCCAGTAGCCGCGACAGGGTCAACTATGGCTACACCTTC.

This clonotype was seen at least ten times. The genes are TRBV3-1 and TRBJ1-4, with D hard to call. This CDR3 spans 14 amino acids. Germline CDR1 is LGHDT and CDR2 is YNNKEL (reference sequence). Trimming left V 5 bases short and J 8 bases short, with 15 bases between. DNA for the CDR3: TGTGCCAGCAGCTCACGCGGGAGCGGAGAAAAACTGTTTTTT. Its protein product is CASSSRGSGEKLFF.

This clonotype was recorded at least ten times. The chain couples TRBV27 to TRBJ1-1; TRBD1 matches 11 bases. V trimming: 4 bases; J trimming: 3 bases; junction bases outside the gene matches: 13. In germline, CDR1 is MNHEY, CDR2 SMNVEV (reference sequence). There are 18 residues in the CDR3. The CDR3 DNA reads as TGTGCCAGCAGTTCCTGGACAGGGGGCATAAGTAGGGACACTGAAGCTTTCTTT. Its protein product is CASSSWTGGISRDTEAFF.

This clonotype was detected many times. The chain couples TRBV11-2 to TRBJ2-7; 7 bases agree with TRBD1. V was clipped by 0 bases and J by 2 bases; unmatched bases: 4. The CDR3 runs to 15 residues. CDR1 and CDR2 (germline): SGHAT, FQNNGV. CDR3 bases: TGTGCCAGCAGCTTAGAGAGGGGGCACACCTACGAGCAGTACTTC. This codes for CASSLERGHTYEQYF.

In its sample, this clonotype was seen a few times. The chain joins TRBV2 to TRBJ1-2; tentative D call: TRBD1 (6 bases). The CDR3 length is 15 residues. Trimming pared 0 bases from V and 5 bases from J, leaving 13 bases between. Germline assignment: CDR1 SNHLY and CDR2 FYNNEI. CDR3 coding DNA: TGTGCCAGCAGTGAAGCCCACAGGGTCCGATATGGCTACACCTTC. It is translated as CASSEAHRVRYGYTF.

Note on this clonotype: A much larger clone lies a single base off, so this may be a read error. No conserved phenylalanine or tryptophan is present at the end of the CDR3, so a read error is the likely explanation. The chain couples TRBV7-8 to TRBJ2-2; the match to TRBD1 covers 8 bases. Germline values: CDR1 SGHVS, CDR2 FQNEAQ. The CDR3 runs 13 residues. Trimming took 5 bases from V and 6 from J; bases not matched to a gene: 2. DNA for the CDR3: TGTGCCAGCAGCATGACAGGGGCCGGGGAGCTGTTTTTA. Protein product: CASSMTGAGELFL.

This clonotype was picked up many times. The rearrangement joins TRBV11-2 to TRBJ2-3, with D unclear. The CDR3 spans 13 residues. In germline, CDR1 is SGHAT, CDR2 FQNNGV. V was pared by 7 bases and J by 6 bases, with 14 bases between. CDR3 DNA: TGTGCCAGCAACGATGGGATGATGGATACGCAGTATTTT. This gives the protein CASNDGMMDTQYF.